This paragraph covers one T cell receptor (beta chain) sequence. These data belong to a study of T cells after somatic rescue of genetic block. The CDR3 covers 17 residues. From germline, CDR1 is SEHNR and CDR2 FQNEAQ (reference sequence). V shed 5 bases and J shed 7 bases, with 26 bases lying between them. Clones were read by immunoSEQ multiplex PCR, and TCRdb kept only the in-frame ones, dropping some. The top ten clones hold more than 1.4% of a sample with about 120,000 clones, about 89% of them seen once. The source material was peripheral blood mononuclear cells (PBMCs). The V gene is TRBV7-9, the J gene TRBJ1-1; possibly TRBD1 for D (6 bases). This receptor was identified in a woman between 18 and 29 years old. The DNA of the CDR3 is TGTGCCAGCAGCGACCCAGGCTTGTGGACAGCTAAAGGTGAAGCTTTCTTT. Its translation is CASSDPGLWTAKGEAFF.